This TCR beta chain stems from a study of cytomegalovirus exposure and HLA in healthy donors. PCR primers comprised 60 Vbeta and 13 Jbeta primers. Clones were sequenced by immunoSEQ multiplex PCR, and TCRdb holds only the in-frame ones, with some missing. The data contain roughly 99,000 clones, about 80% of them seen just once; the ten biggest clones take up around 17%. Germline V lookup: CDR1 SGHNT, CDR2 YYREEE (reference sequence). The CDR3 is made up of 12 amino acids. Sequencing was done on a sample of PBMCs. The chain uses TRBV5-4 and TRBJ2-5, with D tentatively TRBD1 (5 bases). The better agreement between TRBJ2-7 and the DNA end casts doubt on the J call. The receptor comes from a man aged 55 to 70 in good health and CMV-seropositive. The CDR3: CASSLEGAEQYF. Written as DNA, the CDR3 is TGTGCCAGCAGCTTGGAAGGGGCCGAGCAGTACTTC.